This TCR beta chain was recorded in a study of beta chain features in type 1 diabetes. Reverse transcribing all isolated RNA meant expressed TCRB transcripts were sequenced. The table came from immunoSEQ multiplex PCR; TCRdb's copy has only in-frame clones and leaves some out. The table lists hundreds of thousands of clones, approximately 12% of them singletons. CDR1 is SGHNT and CDR2 is YYREEE in the germline V gene (reference sequence). The CDR3 is 13 amino acids. V dropped 3 bases and J dropped 4 bases, with 8 bases sitting between them. This clone was detected a few times. Every participating donor gave one draw, a heparinised blood sample averaging around 120 mL.

The genes are TRBV5-4 and TRBJ1-3; D might be TRBD1 (5 bases). The sample consisted of naive CD4+ T cells from blood. This receptor was identified in a man between 18 and 35 years old in good health. The CDR3 sequence: CASSSSGGNTIYF. CDR3 DNA sequence: TGTGCCAGCAGCTCATCAGGGGGAAACACCATATATTTT.